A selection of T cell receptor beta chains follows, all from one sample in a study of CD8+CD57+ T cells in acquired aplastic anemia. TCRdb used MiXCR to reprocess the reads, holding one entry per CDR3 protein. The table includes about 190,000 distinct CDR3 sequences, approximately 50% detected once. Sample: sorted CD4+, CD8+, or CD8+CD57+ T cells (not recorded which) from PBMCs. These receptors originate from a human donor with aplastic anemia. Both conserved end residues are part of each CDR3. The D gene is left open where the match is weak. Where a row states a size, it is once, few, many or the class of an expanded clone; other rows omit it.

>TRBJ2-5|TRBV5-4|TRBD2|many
CASSPGLAETETQYF
TGTGCCAGCAGCCCGGGACTAGCGGAAACCGAGACCCAGTACTTC
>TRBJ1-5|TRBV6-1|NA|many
CASSPVSNAGQPQHF
TGTGCCAGCAGCCCAGTATCGAACGCGGGTCAGCCCCAGCATTTT
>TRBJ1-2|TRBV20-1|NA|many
CSASLVSDGYTF
TGCAGTGCTAGCCTGGTTTCCGATGGCTACACCTTC
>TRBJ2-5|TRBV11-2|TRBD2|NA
CASSLETSGLPGQETQYF
TGTGCCAGCAGCTTAGAGACTAGCGGGCTACCGGGGCAAGAGACCCAGTACTTC
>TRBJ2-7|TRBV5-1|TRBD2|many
CASNRLAGEYEQYF
TGCGCCAGTAATAGGTTAGCGGGAGAGTACGAGCAGTACTTC
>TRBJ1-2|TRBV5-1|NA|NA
CASSLRRVRYTF
TGCGCCAGCAGCTTGCGCAGGGTGCGCTACACCTTC
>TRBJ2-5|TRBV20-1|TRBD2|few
CSVRGGQETQYF
TGCAGTGTGCGGGGGGGCCAAGAGACCCAGTACTTC
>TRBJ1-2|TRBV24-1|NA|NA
CATSDSGTAYYGYTF
TGTGCCACCAGTGACTCCGGGACGGCGTATTATGGCTACACCTTC
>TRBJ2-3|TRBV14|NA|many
CASSQERSADTQYF
TGTGCCAGCAGCCAAGAGAGGAGCGCGGATACGCAGTATTTT
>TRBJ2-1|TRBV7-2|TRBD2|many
CASSLGLSGGWQFF
TGTGCCAGCAGCTTAGGTTTATCGGGAGGCTGGCAGTTCTTC
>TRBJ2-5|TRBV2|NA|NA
CASKWTNNQPQYF
TGTGCCAGCAAATGGACAAACAATCAGCCCCAGTACTTC
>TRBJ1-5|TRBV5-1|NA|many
CASSDGPYSNQPQHF
TGCGCCAGCAGCGACGGGCCATATAGCAATCAGCCCCAGCATTTT
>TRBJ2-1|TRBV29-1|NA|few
CSVEGRGTYNEQFF
TGCAGCGTTGAAGGCAGGGGTACCTACAATGAGCAGTTCTTC
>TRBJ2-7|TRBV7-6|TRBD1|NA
CASSLGQGTGEQYF
TGTGCCAGCAGCCTAGGACAGGGTACGGGCGAGCAGTACTTC
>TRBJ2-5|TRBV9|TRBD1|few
CASSRGLETQYF
TGTGCCAGCAGCAGGGGGCTGGAGACCCAGTACTTC
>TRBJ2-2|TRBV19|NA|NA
CASSIIGYNTGELFF
TGTGCCAGTAGTATTATCGGTTACAACACCGGGGAGCTGTTTTTT
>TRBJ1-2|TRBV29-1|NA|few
CSVVQGGNYGYTF
TGCAGCGTTGTACAGGGAGGTAACTATGGCTACACCTTC
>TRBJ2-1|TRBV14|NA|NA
CASGQDVYNEQFF
TGTGCCAGCGGCCAAGACGTGTACAATGAGCAGTTCTTC
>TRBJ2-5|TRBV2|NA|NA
CASEEGLRTQYF
TGTGCCAGCGAAGAAGGCTTGAGGACCCAGTACTTC
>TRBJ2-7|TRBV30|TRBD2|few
CAWSVPGLAGGPNEQYF
TGTGCCTGGAGTGTCCCGGGACTAGCGGGAGGGCCAAATGAGCAGTACTTC
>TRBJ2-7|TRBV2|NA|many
CASKLKDGRSAEQYF
TGTGCCAGCAAGTTAAAGGACGGACGCTCGGCCGAGCAGTACTTC
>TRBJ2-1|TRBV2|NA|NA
CASSARARTLNEQFF
TGTGCCAGCAGTGCTAGAGCCCGGACCCTCAATGAGCAGTTCTTC
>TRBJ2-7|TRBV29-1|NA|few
CSVTQGLGPYEQYF
TGCAGCGTTACTCAGGGACTGGGACCCTACGAGCAGTACTTC
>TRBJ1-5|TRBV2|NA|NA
CASRQSNQPQHF
TGTGCCAGCAGACAAAGCAATCAGCCCCAGCATTTT
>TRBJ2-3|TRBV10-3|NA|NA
CAISESVASTDTQYF
TGTGCCATCAGTGAGTCTGTGGCCAGCACAGATACGCAGTATTTT
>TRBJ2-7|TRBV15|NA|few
CATSRGRDLSEQYF
TGTGCCACCAGCAGAGGACGGGACTTAAGCGAGCAGTACTTC
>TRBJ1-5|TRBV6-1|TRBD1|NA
CASTTGGSQPQHF
TGTGCCAGTACGACAGGGGGCAGTCAGCCCCAGCATTTT
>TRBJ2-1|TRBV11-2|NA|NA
CASSLYGSSYNEQFF
TGTGCCAGCAGCTTATACGGCTCCTCCTACAATGAGCAGTTCTTC
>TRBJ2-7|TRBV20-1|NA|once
CSARTTSSYEQYF
TGCAGTGCTAGAACAACGAGCTCCTACGAGCAGTACTTC
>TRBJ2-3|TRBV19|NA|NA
CVSSGRSTDTQYF
TGTGTCAGTAGTGGTAGAAGCACAGATACGCAGTATTTT
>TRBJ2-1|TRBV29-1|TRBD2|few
CSVGREVPYNEQFF
TGCAGCGTTGGGCGGGAGGTACCCTACAATGAGCAGTTCTTC
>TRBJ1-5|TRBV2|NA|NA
CASSEGGIQPQHF
TGTGCCAGCAGTGAAGGGGGTATACAGCCCCAGCATTTT
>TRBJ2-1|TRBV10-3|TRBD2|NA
CAIMLSGGANEQFF
TGTGCCATCATGCTTAGCGGGGGGGCCAATGAGCAGTTCTTC
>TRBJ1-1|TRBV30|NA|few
CAWRFALTEAFF
TGTGCCTGGAGATTCGCTCTCACTGAAGCTTTCTTT
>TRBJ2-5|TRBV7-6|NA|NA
CASSMAQPETQYF
TGTGCCAGCAGTATGGCCCAGCCCGAGACCCAGTACTTC
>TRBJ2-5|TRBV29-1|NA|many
CSSKTGGDETQYF
TGCAGCTCTAAAACAGGCGGGGATGAGACCCAGTACTTC
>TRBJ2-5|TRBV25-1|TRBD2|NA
CASSDPRLAGNEETQYF
TGTGCCAGCAGTGACCCAAGACTAGCGGGGAACGAAGAGACCCAGTACTTC
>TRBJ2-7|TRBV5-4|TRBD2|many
CASRIAGGTSEQYF
TGTGCCAGCAGAATAGCGGGAGGAACGAGCGAGCAGTACTTC
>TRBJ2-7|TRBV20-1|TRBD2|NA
CSALGLAGLADEQYF
TGCAGTGCCCTCGGACTAGCGGGACTAGCAGACGAGCAGTACTTC
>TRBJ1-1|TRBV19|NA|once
CASSHPPEAFEAFF
TGTGCCAGTAGTCACCCCCCGGAGGCCTTTGAAGCTTTCTTT
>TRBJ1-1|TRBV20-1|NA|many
CSASTGSRTEAFF
TGCAGTGCTAGTACAGGGAGTAGGACTGAAGCTTTCTTT
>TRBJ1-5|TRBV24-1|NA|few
CATSRGEKPQHF
TGTGCCACCAGTCGAGGAGAAAAGCCCCAGCATTTT
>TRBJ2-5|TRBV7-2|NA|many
CASSLVLGMETQYF
TGTGCCAGCAGCTTAGTCTTGGGTATGGAGACCCAGTACTTC
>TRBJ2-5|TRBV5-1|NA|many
CASSLGLTVEETQYF
TGCGCCAGCAGCTTGGGACTCACGGTGGAAGAGACCCAGTACTTC
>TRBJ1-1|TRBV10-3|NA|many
CAISEGQQGMNTEAFF
TGTGCCATCAGTGAGGGACAGCAAGGCATGAACACTGAAGCTTTCTTT
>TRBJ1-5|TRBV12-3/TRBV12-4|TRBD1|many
CASSVTGSVQPQHF
TGTGCCAGCAGTGTGACAGGGTCCGTTCAGCCCCAGCATTTT
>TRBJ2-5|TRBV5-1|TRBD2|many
CASQRGASETQYF
TGCGCCAGCCAGCGGGGCGCGTCAGAGACCCAGTACTTC
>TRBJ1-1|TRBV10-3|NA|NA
CAISEGILNTEAFF
TGTGCCATCAGTGAGGGGATATTGAACACTGAAGCTTTCTTT
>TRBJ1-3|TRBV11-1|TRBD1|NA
CASSSDRVSAGNTIYF
TGTGCCAGCAGCTCCGACAGGGTCTCGGCTGGAAACACCATATATTTT
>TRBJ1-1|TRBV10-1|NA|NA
CASLGVKGQNDTEAFF
TGCGCCAGCCTTGGGGTCAAGGGGCAAAATGACACTGAAGCTTTCTTT
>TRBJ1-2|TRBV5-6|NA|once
CASSFLDLGGYTF
TGTGCCAGCAGCTTCCTGGATTTGGGAGGCTACACCTTC
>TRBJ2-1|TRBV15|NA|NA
CATSRDRGGSSYNEQFF
TGTGCCACCAGCAGAGATCGTGGCGGAAGCTCCTACAATGAGCAGTTCTTC
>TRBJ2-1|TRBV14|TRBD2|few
CASSPELAGFYNEQFF
TGTGCCAGCAGCCCAGAACTAGCGGGATTTTACAATGAGCAGTTCTTC
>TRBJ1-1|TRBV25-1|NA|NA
CASSWGDTEAFF
TGTGCCAGCAGTTGGGGGGACACTGAAGCTTTCTTT
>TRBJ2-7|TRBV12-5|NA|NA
CASGLRYEQYF
TGTGCTAGTGGTTTGAGGTACGAGCAGTACTTC
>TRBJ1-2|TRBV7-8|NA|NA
CASSQTPNYGYTF
TGTGCCAGCAGTCAAACACCAAACTATGGCTACACCTTC
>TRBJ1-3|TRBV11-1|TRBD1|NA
CASSSPGQGASGNTIYF
TGTGCCAGCAGCTCACCGGGACAGGGGGCATCCGGAAACACCATATATTTT